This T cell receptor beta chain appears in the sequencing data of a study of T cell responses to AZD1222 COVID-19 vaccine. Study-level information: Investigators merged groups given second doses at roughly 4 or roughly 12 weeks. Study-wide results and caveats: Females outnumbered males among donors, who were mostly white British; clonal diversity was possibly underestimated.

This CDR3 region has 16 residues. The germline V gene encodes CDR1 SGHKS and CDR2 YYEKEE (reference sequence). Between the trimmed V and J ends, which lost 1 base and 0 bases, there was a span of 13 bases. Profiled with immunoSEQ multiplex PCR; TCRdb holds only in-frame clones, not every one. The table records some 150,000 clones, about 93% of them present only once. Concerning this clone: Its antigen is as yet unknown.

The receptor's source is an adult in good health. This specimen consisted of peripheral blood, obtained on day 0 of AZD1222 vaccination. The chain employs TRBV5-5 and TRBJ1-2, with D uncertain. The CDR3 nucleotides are TGTGCCAGCAGCTTGCCACGAGCAGACACTAACTATGGCTACACCTTC. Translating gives CASSLPRADTNYGYTF.